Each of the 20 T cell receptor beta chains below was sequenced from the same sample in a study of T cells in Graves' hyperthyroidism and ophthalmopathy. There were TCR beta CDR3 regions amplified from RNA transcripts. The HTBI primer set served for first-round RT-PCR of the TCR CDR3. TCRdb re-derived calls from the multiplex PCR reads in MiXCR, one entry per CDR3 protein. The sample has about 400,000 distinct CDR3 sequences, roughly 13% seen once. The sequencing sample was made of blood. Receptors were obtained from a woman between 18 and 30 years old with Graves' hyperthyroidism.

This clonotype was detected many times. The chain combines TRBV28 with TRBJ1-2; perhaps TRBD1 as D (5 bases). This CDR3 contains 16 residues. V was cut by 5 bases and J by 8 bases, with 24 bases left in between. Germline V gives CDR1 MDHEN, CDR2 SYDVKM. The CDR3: CASSLNPTDRPRGYTF. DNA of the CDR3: TGTGCCAGCAGTCTCAACCCCACAGACAGACCGAGAGGCTACACCTTC.

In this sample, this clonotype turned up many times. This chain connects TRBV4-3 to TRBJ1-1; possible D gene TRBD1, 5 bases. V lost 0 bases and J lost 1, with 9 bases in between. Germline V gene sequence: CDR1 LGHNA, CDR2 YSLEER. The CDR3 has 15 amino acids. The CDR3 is CASSQDSGRNTEAFF. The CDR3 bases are TGCGCCAGCAGCCAAGATTCAGGGAGGAACACTGAAGCTTTCTTT.

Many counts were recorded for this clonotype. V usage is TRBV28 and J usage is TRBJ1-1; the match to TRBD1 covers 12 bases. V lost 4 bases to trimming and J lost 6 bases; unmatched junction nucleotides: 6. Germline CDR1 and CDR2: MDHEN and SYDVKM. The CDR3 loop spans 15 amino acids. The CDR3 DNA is TGTGCCAGCAGTTCACCGGGACAGGGGGCCGCTGAAGCTTTCTTT. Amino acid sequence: CASSSPGQGAAEAFF.

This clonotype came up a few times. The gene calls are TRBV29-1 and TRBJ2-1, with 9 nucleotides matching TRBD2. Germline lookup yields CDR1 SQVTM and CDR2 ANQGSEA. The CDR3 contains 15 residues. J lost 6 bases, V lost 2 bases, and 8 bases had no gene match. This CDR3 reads CSVESFTSGRNEQFF. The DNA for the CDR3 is TGCAGCGTTGAATCGTTCACTAGCGGGCGCAATGAGCAGTTCTTC.

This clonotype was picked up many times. CDR3 sequence: CASSATGGLDTEAFF. CDR3 sequence (DNA): TGTGCCAGCAGCGCCACAGGGGGCCTCGACACTGAAGCTTTCTTT. This sequence joins TRBV3-1 and TRBJ1-1; 9 nucleotides align to TRBD1. In germline, CDR1 is LGHDT, CDR2 YNNKEL (reference sequence). J was trimmed by 3 bases and V by 5 bases; bases with no gene match: 7. The CDR3 is 15 amino acids.

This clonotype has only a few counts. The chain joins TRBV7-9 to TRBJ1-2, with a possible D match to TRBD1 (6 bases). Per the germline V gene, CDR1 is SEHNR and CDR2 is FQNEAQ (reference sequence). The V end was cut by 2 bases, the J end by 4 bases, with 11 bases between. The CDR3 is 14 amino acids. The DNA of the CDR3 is TGTGCCAGCAGCTTATTAGACAGGCGCTATGGCTACACCTTC. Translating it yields CASSLLDRRYGYTF.

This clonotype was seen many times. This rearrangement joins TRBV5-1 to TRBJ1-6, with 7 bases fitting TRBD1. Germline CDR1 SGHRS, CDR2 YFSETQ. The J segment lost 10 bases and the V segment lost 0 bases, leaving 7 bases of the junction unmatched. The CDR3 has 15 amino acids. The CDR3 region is CASSLADREMSPLHF. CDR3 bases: TGCGCCAGCAGCTTGGCCGACAGGGAGATGTCACCCCTCCACTTT.

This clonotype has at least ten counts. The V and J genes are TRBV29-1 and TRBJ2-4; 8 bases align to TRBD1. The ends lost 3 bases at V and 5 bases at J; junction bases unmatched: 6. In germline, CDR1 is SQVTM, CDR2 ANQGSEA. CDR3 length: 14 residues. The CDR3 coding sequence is TGCAGCGTTGATCCTTTGGACAGGGAAAACATTCAGTACTTC. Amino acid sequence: CSVDPLDRENIQYF.

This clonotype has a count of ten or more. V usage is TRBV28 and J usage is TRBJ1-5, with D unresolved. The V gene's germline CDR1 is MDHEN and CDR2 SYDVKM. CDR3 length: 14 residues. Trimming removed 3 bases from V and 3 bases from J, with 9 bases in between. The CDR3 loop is CASSFGGLNQPQHF. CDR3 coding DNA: TGTGCCAGCAGTTTTGGAGGACTCAATCAGCCCCAGCATTTT.

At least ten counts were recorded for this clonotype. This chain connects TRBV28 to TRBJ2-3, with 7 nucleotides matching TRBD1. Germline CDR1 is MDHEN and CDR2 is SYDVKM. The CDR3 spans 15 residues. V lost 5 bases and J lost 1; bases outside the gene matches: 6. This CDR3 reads CASSPSGTGTDTQYF. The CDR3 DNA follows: TGTGCCAGCAGTCCCTCCGGGACAGGCACAGATACGCAGTATTTT. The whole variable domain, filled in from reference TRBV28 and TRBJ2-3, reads DVKVTQSSRYLVKRTGEKVFLECVQDMDHENMFWYRQDPGLGLRLIYFSYDVKMKEKGDIPEGYSVSREKKERFSLILESASTNQTSMYLCASSPSGTGTDTQYFGPGTRLTVL.

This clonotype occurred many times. CDR3 bases: TGTGCCAGCAGTGAATTAGGGGTAACTGAAGCTTTCTTT. The encoded protein is CASSELGVTEAFF. This chain links TRBV25-1 with TRBJ1-1, with TRBD1 as a possible D gene (5 bases). Germline CDR1 MGHDK, CDR2 SYGVNS. The CDR3 covers 13 residues. V was cut by 1 base and J by 5 bases, with 8 bases left in between.

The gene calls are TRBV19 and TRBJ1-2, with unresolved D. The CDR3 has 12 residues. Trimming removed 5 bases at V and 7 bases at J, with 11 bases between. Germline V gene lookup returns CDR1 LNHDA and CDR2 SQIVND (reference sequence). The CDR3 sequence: CASSLQGSGYTF. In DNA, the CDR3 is TGTGCCAGTAGTCTGCAAGGGAGTGGCTACACCTTC. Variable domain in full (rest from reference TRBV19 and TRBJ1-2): DGGITQSPKYLFRKEGQNVTLSCEQNLNHDAMYWYRQDPGQGLRLIYYSQIVNDFQKGDIAEGYSVSREKKESFPLTVTSAQKNPTAFYLCASSLQGSGYTFGSGTRLTVV.

Here the CDR3 reads CASSGLDSTDTQYF. The CDR3 DNA is TGTGCCAGCTCGGGACTAGATAGCACAGATACGCAGTATTTT. V usage is TRBV18 and J usage is TRBJ2-3; 8 nucleotides agree with TRBD2. With 6 bases clipped from V and 0 bases from J, the junction kept 2 bases outside the gene matches. Germline CDR1 and CDR2: KGHSH and LQKENI. The CDR3 totals 14 residues.

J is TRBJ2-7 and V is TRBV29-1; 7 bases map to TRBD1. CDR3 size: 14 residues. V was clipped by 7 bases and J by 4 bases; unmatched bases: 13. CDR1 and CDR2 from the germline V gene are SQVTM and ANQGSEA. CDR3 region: CSALKTGFIYEQYF. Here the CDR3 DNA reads TGCAGCGCCCTGAAGACAGGGTTTATTTACGAGCAGTACTTC.

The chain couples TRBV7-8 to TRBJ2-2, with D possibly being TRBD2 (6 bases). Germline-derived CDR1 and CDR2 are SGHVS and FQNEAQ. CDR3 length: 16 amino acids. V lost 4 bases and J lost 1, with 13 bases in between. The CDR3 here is CASSSERVLNTGELFF. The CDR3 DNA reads TGTGCCAGCAGCTCCGAGCGGGTACTGAACACCGGGGAGCTGTTTTTT.

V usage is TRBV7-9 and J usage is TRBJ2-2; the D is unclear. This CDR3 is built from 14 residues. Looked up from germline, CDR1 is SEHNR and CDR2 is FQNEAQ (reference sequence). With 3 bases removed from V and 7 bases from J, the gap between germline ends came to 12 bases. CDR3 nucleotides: TGTGCCAGCAGCTTTCTGGGGTTTAGCGGGGAGCTGTTTTTT. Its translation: CASSFLGFSGELFF.

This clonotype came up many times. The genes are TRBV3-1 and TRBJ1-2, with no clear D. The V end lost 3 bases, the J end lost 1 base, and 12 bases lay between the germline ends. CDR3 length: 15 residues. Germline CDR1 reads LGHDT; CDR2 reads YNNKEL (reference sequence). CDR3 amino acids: CASSHIEQVNYGYTF. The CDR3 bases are TGTGCCAGCAGCCATATCGAGCAGGTTAACTATGGCTACACCTTC.

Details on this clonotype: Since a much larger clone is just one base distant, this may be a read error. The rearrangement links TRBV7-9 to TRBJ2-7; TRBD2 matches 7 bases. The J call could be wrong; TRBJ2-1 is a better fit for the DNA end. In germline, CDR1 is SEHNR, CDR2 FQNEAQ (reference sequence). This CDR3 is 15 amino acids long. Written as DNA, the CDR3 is TGTGCCAGCAGCCCAAGAGCGGGAATCTCCTACGAGCAGTTCTTC. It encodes CASSPRAGISYEQFF.

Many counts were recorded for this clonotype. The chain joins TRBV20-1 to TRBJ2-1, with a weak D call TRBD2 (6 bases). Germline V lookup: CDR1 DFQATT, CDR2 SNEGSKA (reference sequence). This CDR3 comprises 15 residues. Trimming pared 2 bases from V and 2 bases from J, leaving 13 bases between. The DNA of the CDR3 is TGCAGTGCTAGACCAACCGGGACTGCCTACAATGAGCAGTTCTTC. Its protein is CSARPTGTAYNEQFF.

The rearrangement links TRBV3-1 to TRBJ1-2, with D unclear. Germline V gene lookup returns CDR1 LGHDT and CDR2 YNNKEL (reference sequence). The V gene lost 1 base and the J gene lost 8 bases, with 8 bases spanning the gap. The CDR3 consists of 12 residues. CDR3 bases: TGTGCCAGCAGCCAAGTAAAGGGCGGCTACACCTTC. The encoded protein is CASSQVKGGYTF.